This TCR beta chain comes out of a study of CD8 T cells in ankylosing spondylitis. General study points: Apparently characteristic of ankylosing spondylitis blood was a TCR beta motif (under ten highly homologous variants).

The CDR3 has 15 residues. CDR1 DFQATT and CDR2 SNEGSKA come from the germline V gene (reference sequence). V gave up 0 bases and J gave up 2 bases, with 14 bases separating them. In this sample, this clonotype turned up a few times. What it binds is not known. TCRdb re-derived calls from the 5' RACE reads in MiXCR, one entry per CDR3 protein. The table records hundreds of thousands of distinct CDR3 sequences, approximately 12% of them present only once. The chain has TRBV20-1 and TRBJ2-7; a possible D gene is TRBD2 (6 bases). Sequencing was performed on blood, either unsorted or a sorted T cell fraction (not recorded which). The receptor was derived from a male donor with ankylosing spondylitis. The CDR3: CSARDPQRAPYEQYF. The DNA of the CDR3 is TGCAGTGCTAGAGATCCCCAGCGGGCCCCCTACGAGCAGTACTTC.